The rows below give T cell receptor beta chains drawn from one sample of a study of cytomegalovirus exposure and HLA in healthy donors. Clones were read by immunoSEQ multiplex PCR, and TCRdb kept only the in-frame ones, dropping some. The table has about 140,000 clones, 84% seen once. The sample comprised PBMCs. These receptors came from a woman under 40 in good health and CMV-seronegative. Both conserved end residues are part of each CDR3. A D gene is named only where the DNA matches it firmly. Size tells how often a clone was seen (once, few, many) or the class of an expanded clone, and some rows leave it out.

J | size | D | V | CDR3 | DNA
TRBJ1-1 | once | - | TRBV5-4 | CASSIGGGNTEAFF | TGTGCCAGCAGCATTGGGGGGGGGAACACTGAAGCTTTCTTT
TRBJ2-3 | - | TRBD1 | TRBV6-6 | CASPGQGAWYF | TGTGCCAGCCCGGGACAGGGGGCTTGGTATTTT
TRBJ2-7 | - | TRBD2 | TRBV4-1 | CASSQDPGGSYEQYF | TGCGCCAGCAGCCAAGATCCGGGGGGGTCCTACGAGCAGTACTTC
TRBJ2-3 | - | - | TRBV6-6 | CTSSYSRAGGTDTQYF | TGTACCAGCAGTTACTCGAGGGCAGGGGGCACAGATACGCAGTATTTT
TRBJ2-5 | - | - | TRBV18 | CASSPPGSETQYF | TGTGCCAGCTCACCACCGGGCTCGGAGACCCAGTACTTC
TRBJ2-7 | - | - | TRBV14 | CASSQVRGMNYEQYF | TGTGCCAGCAGCCAAGTCAGGGGAATGAACTACGAGCAGTACTTC
TRBJ1-2 | - | - | TRBV7-3 | CASSFQGYGYTF | TGTGCCAGCAGCTTTCAGGGGTATGGCTACACCTTC
TRBJ2-2 | - | TRBD2 | TRBV7-3 | CASSPPGGGPNTGELFF | TGTGCCAGCAGCCCCCCTGGGGGAGGGCCGAACACCGGGGAGCTGTTTTTT
TRBJ2-1 | - | - | TRBV11-3 | CASSSGIAPYNEQFF | TGTGCCAGCAGCTCCGGGATTGCCCCCTACAATGAGCAGTTCTTC
TRBJ2-3 | - | TRBD2 | TRBV2 | CASSVAGGRADTQYF | TGTGCCAGCAGCGTAGCGGGGGGGAGGGCCGATACGCAGTATTTT
TRBJ2-7 | - | TRBD2 | TRBV15 | CATSRDSFSGTNYEQYF | TGTGCCACCAGCAGAGATTCCTTTAGCGGGACCAACTACGAGCAGTACTTC
TRBJ2-3 | - | TRBD2 | TRBV5-1 | CASSWGTSGSRTDTQYF | TGCGCCAGCAGCTGGGGGACTAGCGGGAGTAGGACAGATACGCAGTATTTT
TRBJ1-4 | - | TRBD1 | TRBV7-9 | CASSLVGQGLEKLFF | TGTGCCAGCAGCTTAGTGGGACAGGGTTTGGAAAAACTGTTTTTT
TRBJ1-2 | few | - | TRBV18 | CASSPGYGYTF | TGTGCCAGCTCACCCGGCTATGGCTACACCTTC
TRBJ2-3 | once | - | TRBV18 | CASSRTGILSDTQYF | TGTGCCAGCTCACGAACAGGGATATTGTCAGATACGCAGTATTTT
TRBJ1-1 | - | TRBD1 | TRBV30 | CAWSATRNRLGQGTEAFF | TGTGCCTGGAGTGCAACACGCAACCGGTTGGGACAGGGCACTGAAGCTTTCTTT
TRBJ2-5 | - | TRBD2 | TRBV7-8 | CASQTSGLTQYF | TGTGCCAGCCAGACTAGCGGCCTCACCCAGTACTTC
TRBJ2-7 | - | TRBD1 | TRBV19 | CASSHDRGYEQYF | TGTGCCAGTAGTCATGACAGGGGATACGAGCAGTACTTC
TRBJ2-5 | - | TRBD2 | TRBV7-2 | CASSLEGTKETQYF | TGTGCCAGCAGTCTAGAGGGGACTAAAGAGACCCAGTACTTC
TRBJ2-3 | - | - | TRBV2 | CASSESSLIRGSDTQYF | TGTGCCAGCAGTGAATCTTCGTTAATCCGGGGGTCAGATACGCAGTATTTT
TRBJ1-2 | - | - | TRBV6-5 | CASSYDANGVGYTF | TGTGCCAGCAGTTACGACGCAAACGGGGTTGGCTACACCTTC
TRBJ2-7 | once | - | TRBV7-2 | CASSPGAYEQYF | TGTGCCAGCAGCCCTGGGGCGTACGAGCAGTACTTC
TRBJ2-7 | - | TRBD2 | TRBV7-2 | CASSAGGASYEQYF | TGTGCCAGCAGCGCCGGGGGGGCGAGCTACGAGCAGTACTTC
TRBJ1-2 | - | - | TRBV18 | CASSPDRNGYTF | TGTGCCAGCTCTCCCGACAGAAACGGCTACACCTTC
TRBJ2-7 | - | - | TRBV28 | CASSLRSVEQYF | TGTGCCAGCAGTTTGAGGTCAGTCGAGCAGTACTTC
TRBJ1-6 | - | - | TRBV7-8 | CASSLGPRRKDGNSPLHF | TGTGCCAGCAGCTTAGGCCCCCGGAGGAAGGATGGGAATTCACCCCTCCACTTT
TRBJ1-2 | - | - | TRBV2 | CASSKTGNYGYTF | TGTGCCAGCAGTAAAACGGGGAACTATGGCTACACCTTC
TRBJ1-2 | - | - | TRBV19 | CASLGLHNYGYTF | TGTGCCAGTCTAGGTCTTCATAACTATGGCTACACCTTC
TRBJ2-7 | - | - | TRBV21-1 | CASPITGGYEQYF | TGTGCCAGCCCAATTACAGGGGGCTACGAGCAGTACTTC
TRBJ1-1 | once | - | TRBV6-1 | CASSRLRGSTEAFF | TGTGCCAGCTCCCGACTACGAGGGAGCACTGAAGCTTTCTTT
TRBJ1-6 | once | TRBD1 | TRBV6-5 | CASSTRDRRGSPLHF | TGTGCCAGCAGTACTCGGGACCGCAGGGGGTCACCCCTCCACTTT
TRBJ1-4 | - | TRBD1 | TRBV6-5 | CASSPGTGVEKLFF | TGTGCCAGCAGTCCCGGGACAGGGGTTGAAAAACTGTTTTTT
TRBJ2-7 | few | - | TRBV6-1 | CASSEIGVPYSVYYEQYF | TGTGCCAGCAGTGAAATCGGGGTACCTTACTCGGTATACTACGAGCAGTACTTC
TRBJ2-7 | - | - | TRBV7-8 | CASSLESRGEQYF | TGTGCCAGCAGCTTAGAGAGCCGGGGCGAGCAGTACTTC
TRBJ1-1 | - | - | TRBV29-1 | CSVLTGRAFF | TGCAGCGTCCTGACAGGCCGAGCTTTCTTT
TRBJ1-4 | once | TRBD1 | TRBV4-2 | CASSQGQGRGEKLFF | TGTGCCAGCAGCCAAGGACAGGGGCGGGGGGAAAAACTGTTTTTT
TRBJ2-2 | - | TRBD2 | TRBV7-2 | CASSFPGTSGPGELFF | TGTGCCAGCAGCTTCCCCGGGACTAGCGGTCCCGGGGAGCTGTTTTTT
TRBJ1-2 | - | - | TRBV6-1 | CASSEVPDSQSSYTF | TGTGCCAGCAGTGAGGTCCCGGACAGCCAGTCTAGCTACACCTTC
TRBJ2-7 | - | - | TRBV2 | CASTLGGAGYEQYF | TGTGCCAGCACCCTGGGGGGGGCGGGGTACGAGCAGTACTTC
TRBJ1-2 | few | TRBD1 | TRBV6-6 | CASRDDRDFRYGYTF | TGTGCCAGCAGGGACGACAGGGATTTTCGGTATGGCTACACCTTC
TRBJ2-5 | - | - | TRBV15 | CATSRDQGTATRETQYF | TGTGCCACCAGCAGAGATCAGGGCACCGCGACAAGGGAGACCCAGTACTTC
TRBJ1-6 | few | - | TRBV2 | CASTTSQRFSPLHF | TGTGCCAGTACGACATCCCAAAGGTTTTCACCCCTCCACTTT
TRBJ2-3 | - | - | TRBV20-1 | CSARDRGTQYF | TGCAGTGCTAGAGACAGGGGTACGCAGTATTTT
TRBJ2-2 | once | TRBD1 | TRBV5-1 | CASSPTGANTGELFF | TGCGCCAGCAGCCCGACAGGGGCGAACACCGGGGAGCTGTTTTTT
TRBJ1-6 | few | - | TRBV2 | CATLEGVGSPLHF | TGTGCCACCCTCGAAGGGGTGGGGTCACCCCTCCACTTT
TRBJ1-2 | - | TRBD1 | TRBV5-5 | CASSSMTGQGIGGYTF | TGTGCCAGCAGCTCCATGACAGGACAGGGGATAGGTGGCTACACCTTC
TRBJ2-7 | - | TRBD2 | TRBV5-6 | CASSPVGGGYEQYF | TGTGCCAGCAGCCCGGTGGGGGGGGGCTACGAGCAGTACTTC
TRBJ2-2 | - | TRBD2 | TRBV2 | CASRRGSGGNTGELFF | TGTGCCAGCAGGAGGGGTAGCGGGGGCAACACCGGGGAGCTGTTTTTT
TRBJ1-2 | - | - | TRBV27 | CASSTRTDISIGYTF | TGTGCCAGCAGTACCCGGACAGACATCTCTATTGGCTACACCTTC
TRBJ2-2 | - | TRBD1 | TRBV6-6 | CASAHTGGYTGELFF | TGTGCCAGCGCTCATACAGGGGGGTACACCGGGGAGCTGTTTTTT
TRBJ2-5 | - | - | TRBV5-1 | CASSLALGGQETQYF | TGCGCCAGCAGCTTGGCCTTAGGGGGCCAAGAGACCCAGTACTTC
TRBJ1-4 | - | - | TRBV30 | CAWSGQAAGKLFF | TGTGCCTGGAGTGGACAGGCGGCTGGGAAACTGTTTTTT
TRBJ2-5 | - | TRBD2 | TRBV9 | CASSVGPGLAGGGETQYF | TGTGCCAGCAGCGTAGGACCGGGACTAGCGGGGGGGGGAGAGACCCAGTACTTC
TRBJ2-4 | - | TRBD1 | TRBV10-3 | CAISDPDRGHIQYF | TGTGCCATCAGCGATCCCGACAGGGGGCACATTCAGTACTTC